These 11 T cell receptor beta chains came from one sample sequenced in a study of blood T cell repertoires in COVID-19. The method was immunoSEQ multiplex PCR; TCRdb's version includes in-frame clones alone and lacks a portion of them. Of 250,000 to 400,000 clones in the sample, roughly nine tenths were seen once. The source material was peripheral blood. Source of these receptors: a woman aged 30 to 39 with COVID-19, enrolled during active disease.

A single count supports this clone. CDR3: CASSLTGEKRTGELFF. The CDR3 DNA reads TGTGCCAGCAGCTTGACAGGGGAAAAGAGGACCGGGGAGCTGTTTTTT. The gene calls are TRBV5-6 and TRBJ2-2; 7 bases agree with TRBD1. There are 16 residues in the CDR3. The J segment lost 5 bases and the V segment lost 1 base, leaving 8 bases of the junction unmatched. Per germline, CDR1 SGHDT and CDR2 YYEEEE.

This rearrangement joins TRBV3-1 (or the pseudogene TRBV3-2) to TRBJ1-2; TRBD1 aligns across 10 bases. This CDR3 contains 15 residues. Germline V lookup: CDR1 LGHDT, CDR2 YNNKEL (reference sequence). V gave up 4 bases and J gave up 8 bases; unmatched junction bases: 10. CDR3 region: CASSPINRDRGGYTF. In nucleotides, the CDR3 is TGTGCCAGCAGCCCGATCAACCGGGACAGGGGCGGCTACACCTTC.

The genes are TRBV25-1 and TRBJ2-6, with 10 bases matching TRBD2. CDR1 and CDR2 from the germline V gene are MGHDK and SYGVNS. The CDR3 spans 15 residues. Trimming removed 7 bases from V and 4 bases from J; junction bases left unmatched: 4. CDR3 DNA: TGTGCCAGCATGCTAGCGGGAGAGGGGGCCAACGTCCTGACTTTC. Protein: CASMLAGEGANVLTF.

The chain carries TRBV27 and TRBJ2-3; 13 bases are a match to TRBD2. V lost 6 bases, J lost 5 bases, and 2 bases stayed unmatched. Germline V gene data show CDR1 as MNHEY and CDR2 as SMNVEV (reference sequence). The CDR3 is made up of 14 amino acids. The CDR3 region is CASSRLAGGDTQYF. The CDR3 DNA reads TGTGCCAGCAGCCGACTAGCGGGGGGAGATACGCAGTATTTT.

The chain joins TRBV30 to TRBJ1-1; D gene uncertain. Germline CDR1 is GTSNPN and CDR2 is SVGIG (reference sequence). Trimming shortened V by 0 bases and J by 3 bases, and 14 bases separated the two germline ends. This CDR3 is built from 15 residues. The CDR3 here is CAWSVSGFGDTEAFF. The CDR3 DNA sequence: TGTGCCTGGAGTGTCTCCGGTTTCGGGGACACTGAAGCTTTCTTT.

V usage is TRBV11-3 and J usage is TRBJ2-2; D remains ambiguous. This CDR3 has 13 residues. In germline, CDR1 is SGHNT, CDR2 YENEEA. The ends were cut back, 3 bases at V and 8 bases at J, with 10 bases in the middle. The CDR3 region is CASSFVSRGELFF. The CDR3 region has the DNA TGTGCCAGCAGCTTTGTTAGTCGAGGGGAGCTGTTTTTT.

V is TRBV10-3 and J is TRBJ2-7; 8 positions match TRBD1. This CDR3 is 15 amino acids long. V dropped 6 bases and J dropped 6; count of bases not matched to a gene: 13. In germline, CDR1 is ENHRY, CDR2 SYGVKD. The CDR3 bases are TGTGCCATCAGCAGGGACCGGATAGACAGGGGCGAGCAGTACTTC. Its translation is CAISRDRIDRGEQYF.

This rearrangement joins TRBV5-1 to TRBJ1-2; D is perhaps TRBD1 (6 bases). Germline V gene lookup returns CDR1 SGHRS and CDR2 YFSETQ. The CDR3 totals 14 residues. Deletions cut 3 bases from V and 4 bases from J, with 13 bases between. In nucleotides, the CDR3 is TGCGCCAGCAGCTCAGAAGGGGGACCCTATGGCTACACCTTC. It translates to CASSSEGGPYGYTF.

V is TRBV10-3 and J is TRBJ2-7; D remains ambiguous. The V gene's germline CDR1 is ENHRY and CDR2 SYGVKD. The CDR3 sequence is 14 residues long. V was trimmed by 0 bases and J by 2 bases, leaving 8 bases between them. DNA for the CDR3: TGTGCCATCAGTGAGTCTGCCGGTACCTACGAGCAGTACTTC. Translation: CAISESAGTYEQYF.

The chain couples TRBV19 to TRBJ1-2, with D perhaps TRBD1 (5 bases). V was pared by 5 bases and J by 0 bases, with 10 bases between. Per the germline V gene, CDR1 is LNHDA and CDR2 is SQIVND (reference sequence). This CDR3 spans 14 amino acids. The CDR3 protein is CASSDSSTNYGYTF. The CDR3, as DNA: TGTGCCAGTAGTGACAGCTCTACTAACTATGGCTACACCTTC.

This clone is classed as medium-sized. This chain connects TRBV3-1 (or the pseudogene TRBV3-2) to TRBJ1-2; D gene uncertain. V was shortened by 4 bases and J by 0 bases, with 6 bases between the two germline ends. CDR3 size: 13 residues. Per germline, CDR1 LGHDT and CDR2 YNNKEL (reference sequence). CDR3 loop: CASSPTANYGYTF. CDR3 DNA: TGTGCCAGCAGCCCCACGGCTAACTATGGCTACACCTTC.